This T cell receptor (beta chain) originates from a study of control samples from healthy donors and cancer patients. In germline, CDR1 is SGHTS, CDR2 YDEGEE. The CDR3 extends over 15 amino acids. The V and J ends lost 3 bases and 0 bases respectively, with 12 bases between them. Sequenced by immunoSEQ multiplex PCR; TCRdb stores in-frame clones only, minus some. The sample has fewer than 100,000 clones; roughly 90% are singletons. The chain employs TRBV5-8 and TRBJ1-1; possibly TRBD1 for D (5 bases). The material sequenced was blood. This clonotype originated in a woman in her 50s in good health. CDR3 protein: CASSSLTEMNTEAFF. The CDR3 DNA is TGTGCCAGCAGCTCCCTGACAGAAATGAACACTGAAGCTTTCTTT.